This passage covers 22 T cell receptor beta chains from one sample sequenced in a study of blood T cell repertoires in COVID-19. Some clones are missing from TCRdb's copy, which holds only in-frame ones; the method was immunoSEQ multiplex PCR. The sample lists about 42,000 clones; over 75% were seen once. Sequenced sample: peripheral blood. The receptors come from a human donor in a cohort sampled during active COVID-19.

The CDR3 bases are TGTGCCAGCAGCCAAGGAGCGGCCGCTGAAGCTTTCTTT. Its protein product is CASSQGAAAEAFF. V usage is TRBV3-1 (or the pseudogene TRBV3-2) and J usage is TRBJ1-1, with D unresolved. This CDR3 comprises 13 residues. Deletions cut 1 base from V and 6 bases from J, with 9 bases between. Germline CDR1 is LGHDT and CDR2 is YNNKEL (reference sequence).

The chain combines TRBV5-1 with TRBJ2-1; possibly TRBD2 for D (7 bases). CDR3 length equals 18 residues. The germline CDR1 and CDR2 sequences are SGHRS and YFSETQ. Trimming removed 0 bases at V and 0 bases at J, with 16 bases between. CDR3 bases: TGCGCCAGCAGCTTGGCCCAAGGGGGGGGCATCTCCTACAATGAGCAGTTCTTC. Translation gives CASSLAQGGGISYNEQFF.

The chain recombines TRBV13 with TRBJ2-7, with no clear D. This CDR3 comprises 14 residues. Germline V gene data show CDR1 as PRHDT and CDR2 as FYEKMQ (reference sequence). The V end was cut by 4 bases, the J end by 3 bases, with 13 bases between. The CDR3 here is CASSSASQHYEQYF. The CDR3 nucleotides read TGTGCCAGCAGCTCCGCTTCACAGCACTACGAGCAGTACTTC.

The chain is built from TRBV29-1 and TRBJ2-7, with a tentative D call TRBD2 (5 bases). With 5 bases removed from V and 2 bases from J, the gap between germline ends came to 10 bases. This CDR3 is 12 amino acids long. Per the germline V gene, CDR1 is SQVTM and CDR2 is ANQGSEA. The CDR3 reads CSVSWEPYEQYF. As DNA, the CDR3 is TGCAGCGTTAGTTGGGAGCCCTACGAGCAGTACTTC.

CDR3 bases: TGTGCCAGCAGGGGGACAGCTCACTATGGCTACACCTTC. Its translation: CASRGTAHYGYTF. The V call is TRBV2, the J call TRBJ1-2, with 7 bases aligning to TRBD1. The CDR3 runs to 13 residues. V lost 6 bases to trimming and J lost 3 bases; unmatched junction nucleotides: 4. Per the germline V gene, CDR1 is SNHLY and CDR2 is FYNNEI. Variable domain in full (rest from reference TRBV2 and TRBJ1-2): EPEVTQTPSHQVTQMGQEVILRCVPISNHLYFYWYRQILGQKVEFLVSFYNNEISEKSEIFDDQFSVERPDGSNFTLKIRSTKLEDSAMYFCASRGTAHYGYTFGSGTRLTVV.

The V call is TRBV10-3, the J call TRBJ1-6; D perhaps matches TRBD1 (6 bases). The CDR3 is 13 residues long. Trimming removed 3 bases from V and 9 bases from J, with 9 bases in between. Germline values: CDR1 ENHRY, CDR2 SYGVKD. The chain's CDR3 is CAISDEGGSPLHF. Here the CDR3 DNA reads TGTGCCATCAGTGACGAAGGGGGTTCACCCCTCCACTTT.

V usage is TRBV29-1 and J usage is TRBJ2-5; TRBD1 aligns across 7 bases. Germline CDR1 reads SQVTM; CDR2 reads ANQGSEA. This CDR3 comprises 16 residues. Trimming cost V 0 bases and J 3 bases; bases outside gene matches: 10. The DNA of the CDR3 is TGCAGCGTTGAAGATTCCTTTGGCAGGGGGAAAGAGACCCAGTACTTC. It encodes CSVEDSFGRGKETQYF.

This chain joins TRBV7-7 and TRBJ1-4, with D perhaps TRBD1 (6 bases). V was pared by 5 bases and J by 8 bases, with 18 bases between. The CDR3 extends over 15 amino acids. CDR1 SSHAT and CDR2 FNYEAQ come from the germline V gene (reference sequence). This chain's CDR3 is CASSKGVGNTEKLFF. As DNA, the CDR3 is TGTGCCAGCAGCAAGGGGGTCGGGAACACCGAAAAACTGTTTTTT.

The chain uses TRBV4-1 and TRBJ1-2; D is possibly TRBD1 (6 bases). Germline V gene sequence: CDR1 MGHRA, CDR2 YSYEKL. V was pared by 3 bases and J by 3 bases, with 14 bases between. This CDR3 has 15 residues. The CDR3 sequence is CASSHPSGGDYGYTF. The DNA for the CDR3 is TGCGCCAGCAGCCACCCCTCGGGGGGCGACTATGGCTACACCTTC.

The chain combines TRBV6-4 with TRBJ2-1, with TRBD2 matching over 8 bases. The V gene end was trimmed by 4 bases and the J gene end by 0 bases; junction bases not matched to a gene: 2. Germline assignment: CDR1 MRHNA and CDR2 SNTAGT. The CDR3 is 15 amino acids. CDR3 in amino acids: CASSGGGSSYNEQFF. The CDR3 DNA is TGTGCCAGCAGTGGCGGGGGGAGCTCCTACAATGAGCAGTTCTTC.

The chain joins TRBV10-3 to TRBJ2-2; 7 nucleotides agree with TRBD1. Germline CDR1 is ENHRY and CDR2 is SYGVKD. Unmatched junction bases numbered 6, after V lost 4 bases and J lost 4 bases. This CDR3 is 15 amino acids long. The CDR3 is CAISVKGAPTGELFF. DNA for the CDR3: TGTGCCATCAGTGTAAAGGGGGCGCCCACCGGGGAGCTGTTTTTT.

The chain is built from TRBV19 and TRBJ2-1; D gene unclear. Germline V CDR1 and CDR2: LNHDA, SQIVND (reference sequence). V shed 1 base and J shed 6 bases, with 10 bases lying between them. The CDR3 length is 14 residues. The chain's CDR3 is CASSIAVQLNEQFF. As DNA, the CDR3 is TGTGCCAGTAGTATAGCGGTACAGCTCAATGAGCAGTTCTTC.

V usage is TRBV5-6 and J usage is TRBJ2-5, with TRBD1 matching 11 bases. Per the germline V gene, CDR1 is SGHDT and CDR2 is YYEEEE. The V segment lost 4 bases and the J segment 2 bases; nucleotides outside the gene matches: 7. The CDR3 sequence is 16 residues long. The CDR3 loop reads CASSIRTGGWQETQYF. Here the CDR3 DNA reads TGTGCCAGCAGCATCCGGACAGGGGGCTGGCAAGAGACCCAGTACTTC.

The chain uses TRBV6-5 and TRBJ1-2; the match to TRBD1 covers 7 bases. V was clipped by 4 bases and J by 7 bases; unmatched bases: 12. CDR1 is MNHEY, CDR2 SVGAGI, per germline. CDR3 length equals 15 residues. As DNA, the CDR3 is TGTGCCAGCAGTTTAGCTGAGGGGGCGCTGGTTGGCTACACCTTC. Amino acids: CASSLAEGALVGYTF.

The chain links TRBV6-2 or TRBV6-3 to TRBJ2-5; 15 nucleotides agree with TRBD2. This CDR3 contains 16 residues. The J segment lost 4 bases and the V segment lost 5 bases, leaving 5 bases of the junction unmatched. The germline V gene encodes CDR1 MNHEY and CDR2 SVGEGT. CDR3 coding DNA: TGTGCCAGCAGTCTAGGACTAGCGGGGGGGCCAGAGACCCAGTACTTC. Protein: CASSLGLAGGPETQYF.

The chain has TRBV6-5 and TRBJ1-1, with D possibly matching TRBD1 (5 bases). Germline CDR1 MNHEY, CDR2 SVGAGI. The V end was cut by 4 bases, the J end by 4 bases, with 16 bases between. This CDR3 has 15 residues. CDR3 sequence: CASSSVLQESTEAFF. CDR3 nucleotide sequence: TGTGCCAGCAGTTCCGTCTTACAGGAGAGCACTGAAGCTTTCTTT.

The chain combines TRBV5-6 with TRBJ1-3, with D tentatively TRBD1 (6 bases). This CDR3 has 15 residues. V was clipped by 4 bases and J by 3 bases, with 14 bases between them. The germline CDR1 and CDR2 sequences are SGHDT and YYEEEE. The CDR3 DNA follows: TGTGCCAGCAGCCTACACCAGGGGAGTGGAAACACCATATATTTT. Its protein is CASSLHQGSGNTIYF.

The J gene is TRBJ2-3, the V gene TRBV2; a weak D match, TRBD2 (5 bases). The CDR3 sequence is 13 residues long. The V end was cut by 6 bases, the J end by 6 bases, with 13 bases between. The germline V gene encodes CDR1 SNHLY and CDR2 FYNNEI. CDR3 sequence (DNA): TGTGCCAGCAGCACGGGGTCCCGGGATACGCAGTATTTT. Translation gives CASSTGSRDTQYF.

The table lists this clone with a count of one. The chain joins TRBV28 to TRBJ2-2; D call uncertain. The ends were cut back, 3 bases at V and 6 bases at J, with 14 bases in the middle. The CDR3 totals 15 residues. Germline values: CDR1 MDHEN, CDR2 SYDVKM. CDR3 in DNA: TGTGCCAGCAGTTTCCCCTACTCGTACGCCGGGGAGCTGTTTTTT. Translation gives CASSFPYSYAGELFF. Full variable domain (missing parts from reference TRBV28 and TRBJ2-2): DVKVTQSSRYLVKRTGEKVFLECVQDMDHENMFWYRQDPGLGLRLIYFSYDVKMKEKGDIPEGYSVSREKKERFSLILESASTNQTSMYLCASSFPYSYAGELFFGEGSRLTVL.

The chain carries TRBV18 and TRBJ2-5, with 7 bases lining up with TRBD1. CDR1 is KGHSH and CDR2 is LQKENI in the germline V gene. The V segment lost 3 bases and the J segment 0 bases; nucleotides outside the gene matches: 10. The CDR3 extends over 17 amino acids. CDR3 in amino acids: CASSPRQGTGYQETQYF. The CDR3 DNA is TGTGCCAGCTCACCGAGACAGGGTACGGGGTACCAAGAGACCCAGTACTTC.

The rearrangement joins TRBV5-1 to TRBJ1-6, with D possibly being TRBD1 (5 bases). Germline assignment: CDR1 SGHRS and CDR2 YFSETQ. This CDR3 is built from 14 residues. Trimming removed 5 bases at V and 5 bases at J, with 11 bases between. The CDR3 DNA reads as TGCGCCAGCAGGGGACCGGGGGATAATTCACCCCTCCACTTT. This codes for CASRGPGDNSPLHF.

The chain employs TRBV2 and TRBJ2-2; 7 bases fit TRBD2. With 7 bases clipped from V and 4 bases from J, the junction kept 3 bases outside the gene matches. Germline V gene data show CDR1 as SNHLY and CDR2 as FYNNEI. The CDR3 covers 13 residues. CDR3 amino acids: CASNGEGTGELFF. The CDR3 nucleotides are TGTGCCAGCAACGGGGAGGGCACCGGGGAGCTGTTTTTT.